A single T cell receptor beta chain is shown here with its context. Its specificity is not known. TCRdb fed the reads into MiXCR, producing one record per CDR3 protein. The sample contains 650,000 to 900,000 distinct CDR3 sequences, 25% to 30% of which appear only once. These data originate in a study of T cell repertoires in cytomegalovirus infection. At the level of the study: Public TCR beta signature analysis indicated the presence of both CMV infection and matching HLA type.

CDR1 and CDR2 from the germline V gene are KGHSH and LQKENI. V was shortened by 0 bases and J by 3 bases, with 8 bases between the two germline ends. The CDR3 is 14 amino acids. The TCR originated in a human donor in good health (CMV status not recorded). Some clones in this sample may be carry-over from other donors' samples. This sample comprised cultured CD8+ T cells from PBMCs, obtained from culture after CMV antigen stimulation. V is TRBV18 and J is TRBJ1-2; no clear D. This CDR3 reads CASSPPASHYGYTF. The CDR3 region has the DNA TGTGCCAGCTCACCACCGGCTTCTCACTATGGCTACACCTTC.